This T cell receptor (beta chain) was sequenced in a study of CD8 T cells in Susac syndrome. This CDR3 spans 14 amino acids. Per germline, CDR1 ENHRY and CDR2 SYGVKD. The germline V and J ends were trimmed by 10 bases and 5 bases, with 20 bases remaining between them. RNA amounts of roughly 0.5 to 1 ug underwent reverse transcription with random hexamers. It was immunoSEQ multiplex PCR that amplified TCR beta CDR3 across 54 Vbeta and 13 Jbeta. Using its own MiXCR run on the immunoSEQ multiplex PCR reads, TCRdb lists one record per CDR3 protein. The sample contains under 200,000 distinct CDR3 sequences, roughly 95% of which appear only once. Sequencing of TCR beta covered CD8+ and CD4+ T cells obtained from blood. Matching for age and sex applied to the controls, who were healthy donors. The authors negatively isolated CD8+ and CD4+ T cells and FACS-enriched TEMRA cells.

The specimen was CD4+ T cells from PBMCs. This chain uses TRBV10-3 with TRBJ1-2; D possibly corresponds to TRBD1 (5 bases). The TCR sequence derives from a human donor in good health. The CDR3 region has the DNA TGTGCCACCCAGACAGACATGGGACCTTATGGCTACACCTTC. Protein: CATQTDMGPYGYTF.